This T cell receptor beta chain was found in a study of breast tumors, draining lymph nodes, adjacent tissues. TCRdb re-called the multiplex PCR reads through MiXCR, storing one row per CDR3 protein. The profile shows 150,000 to 200,000 distinct CDR3 sequences, approximately 33% of them singletons. General study points: Tumors had less TCR diversity than lymph nodes, more than nontumor tissue. The data were judged consistent with most tumor T cells coming from lymph node and expanding in tumor. Data only fit, rather than demonstrated, lymph node origin of most tumor T cells.

About this clonotype: The antigen is undetermined.

V was trimmed by 0 bases and J by 1 base, leaving 10 bases between them. Germline V gene sequence: CDR1 SGDLS, CDR2 YYNGEE. The CDR3 is made up of 15 amino acids. Axillary draining lymph nodes of breast cancer patients supplied the node samples. The specimen was axillary lymph node tissue. The chain has TRBV9 and TRBJ1-1; a possible D gene is TRBD1 (6 bases). The origin of this receptor is a female donor with breast cancer. Some clones in this sample may be carry-over from other donors' samples. CDR3 residues: CASSVGGPKNTEAFF. Here the CDR3 DNA reads TGTGCCAGCAGCGTAGGGGGGCCAAAGAACACTGAAGCTTTCTTT.